The 8 T cell receptor beta chains given below trace back to one sample, sequenced in a study of blood T cell repertoires in COVID-19. Some clones are missing from TCRdb's copy, which holds only in-frame ones; the method was immunoSEQ multiplex PCR. Here the sample spans over 60,000 clones, roughly 80% being singletons. Source material: peripheral blood. All receptors come from a human donor in a cohort sampled during active COVID-19.

This clone was seen a handful of times. The chain has TRBV27 and TRBJ2-7; 10 bases are shared with TRBD2. V was clipped by 4 bases and J by 0 bases; unmatched bases: 6. Germline loops: CDR1 MNHEY, CDR2 SMNVEV (reference sequence). The CDR3 is made up of 16 amino acids. CDR3 protein: CASSYTSGEISYEQYF. The CDR3 DNA reads TGTGCCAGCAGTTACACTAGCGGGGAGATCTCCTACGAGCAGTACTTC.

The chain couples TRBV7-2 to TRBJ2-2, with TRBD2 identical over 9 bases. Germline lookup yields CDR1 SGHTA and CDR2 FQGNSA. V was pared by 4 bases and J by 5 bases, with 2 bases of the junction left unmatched. CDR3 length: 14 amino acids. This CDR3 reads CASSSGLATGELFF. For the CDR3, the DNA is TGTGCCAGCAGCTCGGGACTAGCTACCGGGGAGCTGTTTTTT.

The chain employs TRBV24-1 and TRBJ1-2; 8 nucleotides agree with TRBD1. J lost 8 bases, V lost 2 bases, and 9 bases had no gene match. The germline gives CDR1 KGHDR, CDR2 SFDVKD. The CDR3 is 15 amino acids. DNA for the CDR3: TGTGCCACCAGTGATTATAGTACAGGGGGTAGGGGCTACACCTTC. Translated: CATSDYSTGGRGYTF.

The chain uses TRBV29-1 and TRBJ1-1, with D uncertain. The CDR3 runs 11 residues. Deletions cut 4 bases from V and 2 bases from J, with 5 bases between. The germline V gene encodes CDR1 SQVTM and CDR2 ANQGSEA. In nucleotides, the CDR3 is TGCAGCGTTGGAGTTAACACTGAAGCTTTCTTT. Its translation: CSVGVNTEAFF.

The V and J genes are TRBV9 and TRBJ1-2, with a possible D match to TRBD1 (6 bases). The CDR3 is 14 amino acids. V gave up 2 bases and J gave up 8 bases, with 16 bases separating them. CDR1 and CDR2 (germline): SGDLS, YYNGEE. The CDR3 DNA sequence: TGTGCCAGCAGCGTCGCAGGGGCGACGTACGGCTACACCTTC. This codes for CASSVAGATYGYTF.

V usage is TRBV4-1 and J usage is TRBJ2-1, with 7 bases identical to TRBD2. The CDR3 totals 15 residues. J lost 2 bases, V lost 4 bases, and 5 bases had no gene match. The V gene's germline CDR1 is MGHRA and CDR2 YSYEKL. The CDR3 region is CASSRKRGAYNEQFF. The CDR3 DNA reads TGCGCCAGCAGCCGTAAGCGGGGCGCCTACAATGAGCAGTTCTTC.

The chain is built from TRBV2 and TRBJ2-7; TRBD1 might be the D (6 bases). The length of the CDR3 is 15 residues. Trimming removed 4 bases at V and 1 base at J, with 14 bases between. Germline values: CDR1 SNHLY, CDR2 FYNNEI. The CDR3 loop is CASSVGGRGSYEQYF. CDR3 bases: TGTGCCAGCAGTGTAGGCGGCAGGGGTTCCTACGAGCAGTACTTC.

The V call is TRBV18, the J call TRBJ2-3; 8 bases fit TRBD2. CDR3 length: 16 residues. Germline trimming cut 6 bases from V and 2 bases from J; bases unmatched to any gene: 10. Germline V gene data show CDR1 as KGHSH and CDR2 as LQKENI. The CDR3 sequence is CASSRYGAGDTDTQYF. Here the CDR3 DNA reads TGTGCCAGCTCCCGCTATGGAGCGGGGGACACAGATACGCAGTATTTT.